The source of this T cell receptor beta chain is a study of cytomegalovirus exposure and HLA in healthy donors. Germline V gene sequence: CDR1 SEHNR, CDR2 FQNEAQ (reference sequence). V lost 1 base, J lost 4 bases, and 0 bases stayed unmatched. The CDR3 is 16 amino acids. It was with 60 Vbeta and 13 Jbeta primers that the PCR ran. Using immunoSEQ multiplex PCR, the repertoire was profiled, and TCRdb retains in-frame clones only, with some absent. The profile shows 180,000 or so clones, 8.5% to 10% of them singletons. The chain combines TRBV7-9 with TRBJ2-2; the match to TRBD2 covers 13 bases. This sequence was found in a woman in her thirties in good health and CMV-seropositive. The material sequenced was PBMCs. For the CDR3, the DNA is TGTGCCAGCAGCTTAGGACTAGCGGGAGGCACCGGGGAGCTGTTTTTT. Amino acids: CASSLGLAGGTGELFF.